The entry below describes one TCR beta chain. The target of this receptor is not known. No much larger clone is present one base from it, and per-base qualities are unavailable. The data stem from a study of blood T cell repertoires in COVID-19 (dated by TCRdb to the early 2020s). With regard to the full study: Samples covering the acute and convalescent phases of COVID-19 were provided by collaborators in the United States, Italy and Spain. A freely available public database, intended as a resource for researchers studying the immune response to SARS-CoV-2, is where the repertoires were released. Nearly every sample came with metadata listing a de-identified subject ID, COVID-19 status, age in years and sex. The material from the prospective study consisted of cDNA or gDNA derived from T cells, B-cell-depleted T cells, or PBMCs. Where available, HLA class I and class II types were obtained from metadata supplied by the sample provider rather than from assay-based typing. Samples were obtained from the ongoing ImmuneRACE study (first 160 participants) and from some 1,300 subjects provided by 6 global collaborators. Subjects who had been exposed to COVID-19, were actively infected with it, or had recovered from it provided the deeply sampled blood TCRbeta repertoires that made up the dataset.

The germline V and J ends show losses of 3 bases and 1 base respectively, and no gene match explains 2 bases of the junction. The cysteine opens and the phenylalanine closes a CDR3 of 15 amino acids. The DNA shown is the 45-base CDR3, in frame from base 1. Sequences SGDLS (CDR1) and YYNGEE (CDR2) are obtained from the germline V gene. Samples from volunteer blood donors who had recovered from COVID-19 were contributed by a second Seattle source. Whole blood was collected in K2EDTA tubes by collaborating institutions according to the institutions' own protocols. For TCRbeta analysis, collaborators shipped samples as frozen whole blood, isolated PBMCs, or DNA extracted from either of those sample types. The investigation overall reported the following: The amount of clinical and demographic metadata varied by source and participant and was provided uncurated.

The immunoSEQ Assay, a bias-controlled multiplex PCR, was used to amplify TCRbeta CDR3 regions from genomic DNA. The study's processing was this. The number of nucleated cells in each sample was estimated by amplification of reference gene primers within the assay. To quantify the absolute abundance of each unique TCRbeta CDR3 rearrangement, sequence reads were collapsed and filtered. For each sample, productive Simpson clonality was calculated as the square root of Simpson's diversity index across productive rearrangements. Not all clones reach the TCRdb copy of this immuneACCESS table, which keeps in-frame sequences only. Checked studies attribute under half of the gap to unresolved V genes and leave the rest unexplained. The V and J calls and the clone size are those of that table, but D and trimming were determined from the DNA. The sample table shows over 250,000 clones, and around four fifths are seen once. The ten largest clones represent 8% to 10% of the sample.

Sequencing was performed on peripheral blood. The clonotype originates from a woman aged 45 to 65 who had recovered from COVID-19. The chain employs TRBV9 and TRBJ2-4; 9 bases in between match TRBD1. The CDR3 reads CASSATGGAKNIQYF. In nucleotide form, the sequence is TGTGCCAGCAGCGCCACAGGGGGCGCCAAAAACATTCAGTACTTC.